The 32 T cell receptor beta chains below were found in one sample sequenced in a study of blood T cell repertoires in COVID-19. TCRdb's copy holds only in-frame clones and misses some; the assay was immunoSEQ multiplex PCR. This table holds about 250,000 clones, 85% to 90% found once. Sample: PBMCs or T cells enriched from blood (not recorded which). The receptors come from a man aged 35 to 55 who had recovered from COVID-19.

The V and J genes are TRBV11-2 and TRBJ2-2, with D perhaps TRBD1 (6 bases). The CDR3 covers 17 residues. The germline V gene has CDR1 SGHAT and CDR2 FQNNGV. V dropped 5 bases and J dropped 6 bases, with 22 bases sitting between them. The CDR3 DNA sequence: TGTGCCAGCAGCCCGGTATTAGGCAGGGGAAAGGCCGGGGAGCTGTTTTTT. It specifies CASSPVLGRGKAGELFF.

The J gene is TRBJ1-2, the V gene TRBV7-2; possibly TRBD1 for D (5 bases). The ends were cut back, 1 base at V and 5 bases at J, with 8 bases in the middle. The CDR3 is 13 residues long. Germline V lookup: CDR1 SGHTA, CDR2 FQGNSA. This CDR3 reads CASSLVQEYGYTF. The CDR3 bases are TGTGCCAGCAGCTTAGTACAGGAATATGGCTACACCTTC.

V and J are TRBV5-6 and TRBJ2-6; D is unresolved. The CDR3 contains 15 residues. V lost 2 bases and J 3 bases, leaving 9 bases between the germline ends. Germline assignment: CDR1 SGHDT and CDR2 YYEEEE. The CDR3 reads CASSFVAVGANVLTF. In nucleotides, the CDR3 is TGTGCCAGCAGCTTCGTGGCTGTTGGGGCCAACGTCCTGACTTTC.

This clone appeared a single time. This chain links TRBV5-1 with TRBJ2-1, with 8 bases lining up with TRBD2. CDR1 is SGHRS, CDR2 YFSETQ, per germline. The CDR3 totals 17 residues. Losses at the gene ends were 0 bases for V and 0 bases for J; bases not matched to a gene: 5. In DNA, the CDR3 is TGCGCCAGCAGCTTGGCCCCAGCGGGGGCCTCCTACAATGAGCAGTTCTTC. It is translated as CASSLAPAGASYNEQFF.

The chain recombines TRBV25-1 with TRBJ2-5, with D possibly TRBD2 on 6 matching bases. Germline V gives CDR1 MGHDK, CDR2 SYGVNS. The V end was cut by 2 bases, the J end by 2 bases, with 15 bases between. The CDR3 is 16 residues long. The CDR3 protein is CASSELWGGGQETQYF. The CDR3 region has the DNA TGTGCCAGCAGTGAACTTTGGGGAGGTGGGCAAGAGACCCAGTACTTC.

The chain couples TRBV6-2 or TRBV6-3 to TRBJ1-2; D gene uncertain. The germline V gene encodes CDR1 MNHEY and CDR2 SVGEGT. CDR3 length equals 16 residues. V lost 0 bases to trimming and J lost 0 bases, with 11 bases between them. The CDR3, as DNA: TGTGCCAGCAGTTACTCGAGGGCGGACGCTAACTATGGCTACACCTTC. This gives the protein CASSYSRADANYGYTF.

This chain links TRBV30 with TRBJ2-6; D is unresolved. The V end was cut by 0 bases, the J end by 4 bases, with 7 bases between. This CDR3 has 14 amino acids. Germline values: CDR1 GTSNPN, CDR2 SVGIG (reference sequence). The CDR3 DNA reads as TGTGCCTGGAGTGTAACATCCGGGGCCAACGTCCTGACTTTC. It codes for CAWSVTSGANVLTF.

The chain uses TRBV6-5 and TRBJ2-1, with TRBD2 matching over 9 bases. Germline loops: CDR1 MNHEY, CDR2 SVGAGI. V lost 5 bases and J lost 4; bases outside the gene matches: 3. CDR3 size: 14 residues. CDR3 in amino acids: CASSRAGGYNEQFF. CDR3 coding DNA: TGTGCCAGCAGTCGAGCGGGGGGATACAATGAGCAGTTCTTC.

The V and J genes are TRBV30 and TRBJ2-7, with 11 bases matching TRBD2. This CDR3 is built from 14 residues. Germline CDR1 GTSNPN, CDR2 SVGIG (reference sequence). Losses at the gene ends were 1 base for V and 3 bases for J; bases not matched to a gene: 2. The CDR3 DNA follows: TGTGCCTGGAGTGGTAGCGGGGGGGGCTACGAGCAGTACTTC. As protein: CAWSGSGGGYEQYF.

V usage is TRBV11-2 and J usage is TRBJ2-2, with 10 bases identical to TRBD2. Germline CDR1 reads SGHAT; CDR2 reads FQNNGV. The CDR3 has 15 residues. The V and J ends lost 5 bases and 5 bases, in that order; junction bases with no gene match: 5. CDR3 in amino acids: CASSPSGSRTGELFF. CDR3 nucleotides: TGTGCCAGCAGCCCTAGCGGGAGTCGGACCGGGGAGCTGTTTTTT.

The genes are TRBV21-1 and TRBJ1-3; the table's D call, TRBD1, was not checked against the DNA. TRBV21-1 is tagged as a pseudogene. The CDR3 extends over 18 amino acids. The CDR3 spells CARKGNRGIRGVGNTIYF. In nucleotides, the CDR3 is TGTGCCAGGAAGGGAAACAGGGGGATCCGAGGGGTTGGAAACACCATATATTTT.

In this sample, this clone turned up a few times. V is TRBV7-2 and J is TRBJ1-2, with 9 bases identical to TRBD1. Germline V gene sequence: CDR1 SGHTA, CDR2 FQGNSA. Unmatched junction bases numbered 5, after V lost 3 bases and J lost 3 bases. The CDR3 length is 15 residues. For the CDR3, the DNA is TGTGCCAGCAGCTTTGGGACAGGGTTAGACTATGGCTACACCTTC. Its protein product is CASSFGTGLDYGYTF.

The chain joins TRBV12-3 or TRBV12-4 to TRBJ1-2, with 8 bases lining up with TRBD1. The length of the CDR3 is 13 residues. Losses at the gene ends were 6 bases for V and 7 bases for J; bases not matched to a gene: 7. DNA for the CDR3: TGTGCCAGCAGCCAAATACAGGGGGGTGGCTACACCTTC. It codes for CASSQIQGGGYTF.

The J gene is TRBJ1-2, the V gene TRBV28, with a weak D call TRBD1 (6 bases). From germline, CDR1 is MDHEN and CDR2 SYDVKM. V lost 4 bases and J 5 bases, leaving 20 bases between the germline ends. The CDR3 runs 16 residues. The CDR3 nucleotides are TGTGCCAGCAGTTCGCCCCTGGGGGGGCCATTATATGGCTACACCTTC. Protein sequence: CASSSPLGGPLYGYTF.

This chain uses TRBV5-6 with TRBJ1-2; D gene unclear. The germline CDR1 and CDR2 sequences are SGHDT and YYEEEE. CDR3 length: 14 residues. Trimming stripped 3 bases from V and 6 bases from J, with 15 bases between. The DNA for the CDR3 is TGTGCCAGCAGCTCCTCAATGCCTTCAGATGGCTACACCTTC. Translated: CASSSSMPSDGYTF.

The chain combines TRBV6-5 with TRBJ2-5; D not certain. The germline V gene encodes CDR1 MNHEY and CDR2 SVGAGI. V was shortened by 6 bases and J by 7 bases, with 15 bases between the two germline ends. The CDR3 contains 13 residues. CDR3 DNA sequence: TGTGCCAGCAGGCCTTCTGGCCCCCGGACCCAGTACTTC. This sequence encodes CASRPSGPRTQYF.

The CDR3 here is CASSPHTDMGQGFGYTF. The CDR3 bases are TGTGCCAGCTCACCGCATACGGACATGGGACAGGGTTTCGGCTACACCTTC. V usage is TRBV18 and J usage is TRBJ1-2; 9 nucleotides agree with TRBD1. After removal of 3 bases from V and 8 bases from J, the junction contained 16 bases not matched to a gene. The CDR3 loop spans 17 amino acids. From germline, CDR1 is KGHSH and CDR2 LQKENI. Looking up the rest from reference TRBV18 and TRBJ1-2 gives the full variable domain: NAGVMQNPRHLVRRRGQEARLRCSPMKGHSHVYWYRQLPEEGLKFMVYLQKENIIDESGMPKERFSAEFPKEGPSILRIQQVVRGDSAAYFCASSPHTDMGQGFGYTFGSGTRLTVV.

The V and J genes are TRBV7-2 and TRBJ1-5; D is possibly TRBD1 (6 bases). Germline assignment: CDR1 SGHTA and CDR2 FQGNSA. This CDR3 has 13 residues. V was shortened by 6 bases and J by 7 bases, with 13 bases between the two germline ends. CDR3 in DNA: TGTGCCAGCAGTGGGGGGGCGGAGCAGCCCCAGCATTTT. Residues: CASSGGAEQPQHF.

J is TRBJ1-6 and V is TRBV3-1 (or the pseudogene TRBV3-2); 7 bases are a match to TRBD1. V was pared by 1 base and J by 12 bases, with 12 bases of the junction left unmatched. CDR3 size: 16 residues. Germline-derived CDR1 and CDR2 are LGHDT and YNNKEL (reference sequence). The CDR3 region has the DNA TGTGCCAGCAGCCAAGTACGTCAGGGGGGATTGATACCCCTCCACTTT. Translation: CASSQVRQGGLIPLHF.

This clone was counted a few times. V gene TRBV19 combines with J gene TRBJ2-2, with a weak D call TRBD2 (6 bases). Trimming took 10 bases from V and 4 from J, leaving 10 bases between them. Germline assignment: CDR1 LNHDA and CDR2 SQIVND (reference sequence). The CDR3 runs 12 residues. The CDR3 DNA reads as TGTGCCACCCTGGGGGGCACCGGGGAGCTGTTTTTT. As protein: CATLGGTGELFF.

V is TRBV12-3 or TRBV12-4 and J is TRBJ1-5, with D unresolved. Trimming left V 10 bases short and J 7 bases short, with 17 bases between. This CDR3 is built from 13 residues. CDR3 residues: CAIGRGRGQPQHF. The CDR3 DNA reads TGTGCCATCGGTCGAGGGCGAGGGCAGCCCCAGCATTTT.

The chain is built from TRBV29-1 and TRBJ1-1, with TRBD1 identical over 9 bases. CDR3 length equals 14 residues. From germline, CDR1 is SQVTM and CDR2 ANQGSEA. The V and J ends lost 7 bases and 3 bases, in that order; junction bases with no gene match: 9. CDR3 amino acids: CSAHPTGGDTEAFF. The CDR3 bases are TGCAGCGCCCACCCGACAGGGGGAGACACTGAAGCTTTCTTT.

The chain uses TRBV18 and TRBJ1-1, with D unclear. V lost 3 bases and J lost 3, with 11 bases in between. The CDR3 runs 14 residues. From germline, CDR1 is KGHSH and CDR2 LQKENI. The CDR3 loop reads CASSPRAGYTEAFF. The CDR3 DNA sequence: TGTGCCAGCTCACCTCGGGCGGGGTACACTGAAGCTTTCTTT.

The chain combines TRBV5-1 with TRBJ1-3; possible D gene TRBD1, 6 bases. The CDR3 totals 15 residues. Looked up from germline, CDR1 is SGHRS and CDR2 is YFSETQ. V was pared by 4 bases and J by 0 bases, with 11 bases between. The CDR3 sequence is CASSVGTTSGNTIYF. The CDR3 DNA sequence: TGCGCCAGCAGCGTCGGGACAACCTCTGGAAACACCATATATTTT.

The DNA of the CDR3 is TGTGCCAGCTCACCCCTACTAGCGGGAGGCCACGAGCAGTACTTC. Its protein is CASSPLLAGGHEQYF. This chain joins TRBV18 and TRBJ2-7, with 12 bases matching TRBD2. Looked up from germline, CDR1 is KGHSH and CDR2 is LQKENI. This CDR3 is built from 15 residues. V gave up 3 bases and J gave up 5 bases; unmatched junction bases: 5.

Only one count was recorded for this clone. V usage is TRBV5-1 and J usage is TRBJ1-5; D may be TRBD1 (6 bases). The CDR3 covers 17 residues. The ends were cut back, 8 bases at V and 3 bases at J, with 24 bases in the middle. The V gene's germline CDR1 is SGHRS and CDR2 YFSETQ. Here the CDR3 reads CAREEACTTGFNQPQHF. Written as DNA, the CDR3 is TGCGCCAGAGAGGAGGCGTGTACCACAGGGTTCAATCAGCCCCAGCATTTT.

The chain has TRBV6-5 and TRBJ2-7, with 9 bases that match TRBD1. Germline values: CDR1 MNHEY, CDR2 SVGAGI. V lost 6 bases to trimming and J lost 1 base; unmatched junction nucleotides: 4. This CDR3 has 14 residues. The CDR3 nucleotides read TGTGCCAGCAGCCGGGACAGGGTATCCTACGAGCAGTACTTC. Translating it yields CASSRDRVSYEQYF.

A word on this clone: This CDR3 is also generated by other DNA sequences in the sample. V and J are TRBV5-1 and TRBJ2-7; no reliable D call. The CDR3 runs to 12 residues. Trimming shortened V by 4 bases and J by 0 bases, and 5 bases separated the two germline ends. CDR1 is SGHRS, CDR2 YFSETQ, per germline. The CDR3 bases are TGCGCCAGCAGCCTCAGCTCCTACGAGCAGTACTTC. Its translation is CASSLSSYEQYF.

The J gene is TRBJ2-3, the V gene TRBV12-3 or TRBV12-4; maybe TRBD2 (6 bases). Trimming removed 3 bases from V and 5 bases from J, with 6 bases in between. The CDR3 sequence is 12 residues long. The CDR3 coding sequence is TGTGCCAGCAGTTTCGGGGGAGATACGCAGTATTTT. Translated, it gives CASSFGGDTQYF.

The rearrangement joins TRBV7-2 to TRBJ1-4; possible D gene TRBD1, 5 bases. The V and J ends lost 2 bases and 6 bases respectively, with 13 bases between them. CDR3 length: 15 amino acids. Germline lookup yields CDR1 SGHTA and CDR2 FQGNSA. CDR3 DNA sequence: TGTGCCAGCAGCTTAAAAATGGGGGGGTATGAAAAACTGTTTTTT. Protein product: CASSLKMGGYEKLFF.

This chain links TRBV7-9 with TRBJ1-5, with 7 bases identical to TRBD1. Germline V gene sequence: CDR1 SEHNR, CDR2 FQNEAQ (reference sequence). The V segment lost 1 base and the J segment 3 bases; nucleotides outside the gene matches: 3. This CDR3 region has 15 residues. This CDR3 reads CASSLGGTVNQPQHF. The DNA for the CDR3 is TGTGCCAGCAGCTTAGGAGGGACAGTCAATCAGCCCCAGCATTTT.

This clone is a singleton in its sample. The V and J genes are TRBV6-5 and TRBJ2-7; D possibly corresponds to TRBD2 (6 bases). The CDR3 has 15 residues. Trimming stripped 2 bases from V and 1 base from J, with 12 bases between. The germline V gene encodes CDR1 MNHEY and CDR2 SVGAGI. CDR3 nucleotide sequence: TGTGCCAGCAGTTACACGGGAGTAGCGTCCTACGAGCAGTACTTC. Translating it yields CASSYTGVASYEQYF.